The rows below give T cell receptor beta chains drawn from one sample of a study of Graves' ophthalmopathy and Graves' hyperthyroidism. TCRdb re-derived calls from the multiplex PCR reads in MiXCR, one entry per CDR3 protein. Among under 350,000 distinct CDR3 sequences listed, roughly a sixth were seen once. The material sequenced was peripheral blood. The receptors shown here come from an adult man with Graves' ophthalmopathy. The CDR3 runs from the conserved cysteine through the conserved F or W. A D gene is named only where the DNA matches it firmly. Clone size is not always given. Where it is, it says once, few, many or a class for expanded clones.

TGTGCCAGCAGTTTCCAAGTCGGGACAGGGTACGAGCAGTACTTC,CASSFQVGTGYEQYF,TRBJ2-7,TRBV12-3/TRBV12-4,TRBD1,15,.
TGTGCCAGCAACCAGATCCCGGGATCTAGCAATCAGCCCCAGCATTTT,CASNQIPGSSNQPQHF,TRBJ1-5,TRBV6-1,.,16,many
TGTGCCACTCGACAGGATCTCCACTACATCTTC,CATRQDLHYIF,TRBJ1-2,TRBV19,.,11,.
TGTGCCAGCAGAAAAGACTTGACCCGGGGCTACACCTTC,CASRKDLTRGYTF,TRBJ1-2,TRBV3-1,.,13,few
TGCGCCAGCAGCTTGGTTGACAGGGATGGCTACACCTTC,CASSLVDRDGYTF,TRBJ1-2,TRBV5-1,TRBD1,13,many
TGTGCCAGCAGCTTAGCGGTCGGGGCGGAGCGGGAGACCCAGTACTTC,CASSLAVGAERETQYF,TRBJ2-5,TRBV7-9,.,16,many
TGTGCCAGCAGCCGCGCGGCCTTGGGCATAGAGACCCAGTACTTC,CASSRAALGIETQYF,TRBJ2-5,TRBV12-3/TRBV12-4,.,15,many
TGTGCCAGCAGTTACGAGGCGAGGAACACTGAAGCTTTCTTT,CASSYEARNTEAFF,TRBJ1-1,TRBV6-2/TRBV6-3,.,14,.
TGCGCCAGCAGCTTCTCGACAGGGGGCGCCGAGGACGAGCAGTACTTC,CASSFSTGGAEDEQYF,TRBJ2-7,TRBV5-1,TRBD1,16,few
TGCGCCAGCAGCTCGACACCCCAAGGGCTTTCCTACGAGCAGTACTTC,CASSSTPQGLSYEQYF,TRBJ2-7,TRBV5-1,.,16,many
TGTGCCAGCAGCTCCAGAACTCTAGCGGGGGTTAGAGGGCAGTACTTC,CASSSRTLAGVRGQYF,TRBJ2-7,TRBV11-2,TRBD2,16,many
TGTGCCAGCAGTTACTCTGGGGCGGCCAACTACGAGCAGTACTTC,CASSYSGAANYEQYF,TRBJ2-7,TRBV6-5,.,15,many
TGTGCCAGCGTAGCGTACACCGGGGAGCTGTTTTTT,CASVAYTGELFF,TRBJ2-2,TRBV6-1,.,12,.
TGCGCCAGCAGCCAAGATGCCCAGGGGATTTCATACACTGAAGCTTTCTTT,CASSQDAQGISYTEAFF,TRBJ1-1,TRBV4-1,.,17,.
TGCAGCGTTGAACTAGCGGCCTCGGGATACGAGCAGTACTTC,CSVELAASGYEQYF,TRBJ2-7,TRBV29-1,TRBD2,14,.
TGTGCCAGCAGCCGAGCGGAGAAAGAGACCCAGTACTTC,CASSRAEKETQYF,TRBJ2-5,TRBV6-2/TRBV6-3,.,13,.
TGTGCCAGCAGTCTTAAGGGTCTACCCGGCAATCAGCCCCAGCATTTT,CASSLKGLPGNQPQHF,TRBJ1-5,TRBV6-1,.,16,many
TGTGCCAGCACCATAGGCCGGCGTGGGCCCCAGCATTTT,CASTIGRRGPQHF,TRBJ1-5,TRBV12-3/TRBV12-4,.,13,.
TGCGCCAGCGGAATATTTGTATCCAATACCTACGAGCAGTACTTC,CASGIFVSNTYEQYF,TRBJ2-7,TRBV5-1,.,15,many
TGTGCCAGCAGTGACTTCGGCGGGAGGGCCGGGGAGACCCAGTACTTC,CASSDFGGRAGETQYF,TRBJ2-5,TRBV25-1,TRBD2,16,.
TGTGCCATCAGTGAGTATGGCGGGATCACAGATACGCAGTATTTT,CAISEYGGITDTQYF,TRBJ2-3,TRBV10-3,.,15,many
TGTGCCAGTAGTATAGGACCGAATCAGCCCCAGCATTTT,CASSIGPNQPQHF,TRBJ1-5,TRBV19,.,13,many
TGTGCCAGCAGTTTGCGGTCAGGGCACACCGGGGAGCTGTTTTTT,CASSLRSGHTGELFF,TRBJ2-2,TRBV28,.,15,many
TGTGCCTGGAGTGTGTTGGGGAACGAGCAGTACTTC,CAWSVLGNEQYF,TRBJ2-7,TRBV30,.,12,many
TGTGCCAGCAGTTACTCCCGGGAGGGTCTCAGTTACGAGCAGTACTTC,CASSYSREGLSYEQYF,TRBJ2-7,TRBV6-5,TRBD2,16,.
TGTGCCACCAGTGATTCAAGGGGATTACTAGCGTTGGAGACCCAGTACTTC,CATSDSRGLLALETQYF,TRBJ2-5,TRBV24-1,TRBD2,17,many
TGTGCCAGCAGCCCCAAGGTAGGGGGGGGCCCGCACGAGCAGTACTTC,CASSPKVGGGPHEQYF,TRBJ2-7,TRBV13,.,16,many
TGTGCCAGCTCACCAGGACAGCCGCCCGATTCACCCCTCCACTTT,CASSPGQPPDSPLHF,TRBJ1-6,TRBV18,.,15,many
TGTGCCAGCAGCTTAGGGACACAAAGGACCGGGGAGCTGTTTTTT,CASSLGTQRTGELFF,TRBJ2-2,TRBV11-1,.,15,many
TGTGCCAGCAGCCTATCGTCTCTAGAGATGAACACTGAAGCTTTCTTT,CASSLSSLEMNTEAFF,TRBJ1-1,TRBV14,.,16,many
TGTGCCAGCAGTTCGACAGCAACGAACACTGAAGCTTTCTTT,CASSSTATNTEAFF,TRBJ1-1,TRBV6-2/TRBV6-3,.,14,.
TGTGCCAGCAGTCAGAAAGGACAGGGAAGTTCACCCCTCCACTTT,CASSQKGQGSSPLHF,TRBJ1-6,TRBV12-3/TRBV12-4,TRBD1,15,many
TGTGCCAGCAGTTACGTTGGGGGGTCGGCTTTCTTT,CASSYVGGSAFF,TRBJ1-1,TRBV6-2/TRBV6-3,.,12,.
TGTGCCAGCAGTGCAGTAAATCAGCCCCAGCATTTT,CASSAVNQPQHF,TRBJ1-5,TRBV6-1,.,12,.
TGTGCCTCCCGCCGGGGGACGGATACTTACGGTCAGCCCCAGCATTTT,CASRRGTDTYGQPQHF,TRBJ1-5,TRBV6-2/TRBV6-3,.,16,many
TGTGCCAGCAGCTCCTACGACAGGGGAGGGGCCTACGAGCAGTACTTC,CASSSYDRGGAYEQYF,TRBJ2-7,TRBV11-2,.,16,.
TGTGCCAGCAGCCCGGACAGGGGGCGCTTGGCTTTCTTT,CASSPDRGRLAFF,TRBJ1-1,TRBV6-1,TRBD1,13,many
TGTGCCAGCAGTGTCTTACAGAGCTCCTACGAGCAGTACTTC,CASSVLQSSYEQYF,TRBJ2-7,TRBV2,.,14,many
TGTGCCAGCAGTTTCGGACAGGGAGAGACCCAGTACTTC,CASSFGQGETQYF,TRBJ2-5,TRBV27,TRBD1,13,many
TGTGCCAGCAGCTATCGGACTACGAGAAACACCGGGGAGCTGTTTTTT,CASSYRTTRNTGELFF,TRBJ2-2,TRBV11-2,.,16,many